The clone carrying this TCR beta chain turned up a few times. Its antigen is not known. The data belong to a study of beta chain features in type 1 diabetes. In the study overall: Across every sample, almost 110,000,000 sorted cells were examined in total. Study results and caveats: Researchers caution that PCR might favor shorter templates, equally among patients and controls. Type 1 diabetes patients had moderately but significantly shorter TCRB CDR3s in all four CD4+ subsets.

Reverse transcribing all isolated RNA meant expressed TCRB transcripts were sequenced. Data came from immunoSEQ multiplex PCR; TCRdb stores just in-frame clones and leaves some out. Of around 280,000 clones listed, 8% were seen once; the top ten hold roughly 1%. Germline CDR1 is MNHEY and CDR2 is SMNVEV (reference sequence). V was shortened by 7 bases and J by 4 bases, with 11 bases between the two germline ends. This CDR3 is 12 amino acids long. This sequence originates from a woman between 18 and 30 years old in good health. Sequenced material: central memory CD4+ T cells from blood. The chain links TRBV27 to TRBJ2-7; D is undetermined. The CDR3 nucleotides are TGTGCCAGCAAACGGCCTGGGTACGAGCAGTACTTC. Protein sequence: CASKRPGYEQYF.